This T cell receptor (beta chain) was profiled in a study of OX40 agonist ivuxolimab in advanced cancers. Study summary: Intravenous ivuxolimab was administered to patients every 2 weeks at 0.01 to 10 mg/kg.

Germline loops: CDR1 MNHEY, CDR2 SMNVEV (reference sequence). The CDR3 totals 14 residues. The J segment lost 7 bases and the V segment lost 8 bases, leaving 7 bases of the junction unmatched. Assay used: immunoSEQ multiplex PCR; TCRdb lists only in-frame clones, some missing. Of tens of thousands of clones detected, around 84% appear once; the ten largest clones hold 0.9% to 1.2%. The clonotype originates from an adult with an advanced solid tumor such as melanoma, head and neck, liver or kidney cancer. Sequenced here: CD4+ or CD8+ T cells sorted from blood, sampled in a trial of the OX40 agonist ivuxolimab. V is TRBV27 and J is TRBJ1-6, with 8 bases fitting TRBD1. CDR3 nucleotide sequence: TGTGCCAGCGGAAGACAGGGGCCCAATTCACCCCTCCACTTT. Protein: CASGRQGPNSPLHF.